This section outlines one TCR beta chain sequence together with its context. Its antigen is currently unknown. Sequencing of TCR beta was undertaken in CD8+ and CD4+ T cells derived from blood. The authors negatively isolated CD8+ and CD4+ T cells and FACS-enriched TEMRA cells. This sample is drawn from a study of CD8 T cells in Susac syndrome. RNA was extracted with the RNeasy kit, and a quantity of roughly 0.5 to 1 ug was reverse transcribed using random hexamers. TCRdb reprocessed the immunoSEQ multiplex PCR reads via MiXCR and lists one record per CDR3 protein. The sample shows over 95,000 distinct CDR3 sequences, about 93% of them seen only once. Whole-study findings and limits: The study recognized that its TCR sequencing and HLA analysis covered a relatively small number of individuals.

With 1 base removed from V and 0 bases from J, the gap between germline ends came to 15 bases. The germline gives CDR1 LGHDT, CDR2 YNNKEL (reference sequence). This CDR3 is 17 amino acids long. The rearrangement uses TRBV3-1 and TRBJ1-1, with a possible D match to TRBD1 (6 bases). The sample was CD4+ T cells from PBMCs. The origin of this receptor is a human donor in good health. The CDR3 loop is CASSQGGTGFMNTEAFF. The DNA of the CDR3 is TGTGCCAGCAGCCAAGGAGGTACAGGGTTTATGAACACTGAAGCTTTCTTT.